This entry is about one TCR beta chain. This sample includes further DNA sequences coding for the same CDR3. This record comes from a study of control samples from healthy donors and cancer patients. The V gene's germline CDR1 is SGDLS and CDR2 YYNGEE. Trimming removed 3 bases from V and 8 bases from J, with 14 bases in between. The CDR3 length is 13 residues. Generated by immunoSEQ multiplex PCR, the TCRdb table keeps only in-frame clones and is missing some. The sample holds under 150,000 clones, 85% to 90% seen once. This sequence was found in a woman aged 70-85 years in good health. Sequenced input: blood. The chain employs TRBV9 and TRBJ1-2, with D possibly being TRBD1 (5 bases). CDR3 loop: CASSDRLGGGYTF. The DNA of the CDR3 is TGTGCCAGCAGCGACAGGTTGGGGGGGGGCTACACCTTC.